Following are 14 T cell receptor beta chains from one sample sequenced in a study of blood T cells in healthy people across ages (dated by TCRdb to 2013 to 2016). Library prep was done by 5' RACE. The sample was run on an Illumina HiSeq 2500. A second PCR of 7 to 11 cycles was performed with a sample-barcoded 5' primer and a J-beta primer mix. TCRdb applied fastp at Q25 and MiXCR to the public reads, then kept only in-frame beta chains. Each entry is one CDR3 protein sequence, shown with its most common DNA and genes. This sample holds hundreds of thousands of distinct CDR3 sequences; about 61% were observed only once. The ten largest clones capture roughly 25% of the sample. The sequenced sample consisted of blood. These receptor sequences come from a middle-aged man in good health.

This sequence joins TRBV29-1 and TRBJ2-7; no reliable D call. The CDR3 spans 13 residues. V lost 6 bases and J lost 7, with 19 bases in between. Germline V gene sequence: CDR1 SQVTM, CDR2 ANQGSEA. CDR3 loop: CSVERTPGMEQYF. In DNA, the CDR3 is TGCAGCGTCGAAAGGACCCCTGGGATGGAGCAGTACTTC.

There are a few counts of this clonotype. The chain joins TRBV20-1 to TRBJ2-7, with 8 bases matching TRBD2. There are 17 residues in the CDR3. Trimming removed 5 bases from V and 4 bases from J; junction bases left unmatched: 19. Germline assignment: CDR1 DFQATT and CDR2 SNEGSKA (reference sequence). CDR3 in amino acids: CSAASPPSGLAFYEQYF. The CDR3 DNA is TGCAGTGCTGCGTCACCCCCAAGCGGACTAGCCTTTTACGAGCAGTACTTC.

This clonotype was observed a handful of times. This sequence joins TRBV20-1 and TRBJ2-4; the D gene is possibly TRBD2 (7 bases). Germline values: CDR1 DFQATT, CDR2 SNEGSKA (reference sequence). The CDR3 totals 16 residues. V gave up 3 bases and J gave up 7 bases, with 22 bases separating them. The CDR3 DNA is TGCAGTGCTAGGTCACAGCGGGCGGGGGCTTTCAACATTCAGTACTTC. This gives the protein CSARSQRAGAFNIQYF.

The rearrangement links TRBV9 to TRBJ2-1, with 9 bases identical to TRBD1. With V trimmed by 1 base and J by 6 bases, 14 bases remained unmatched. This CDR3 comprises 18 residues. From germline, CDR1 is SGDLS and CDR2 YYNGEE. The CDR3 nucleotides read TGTGCCAGCAGCGTACGTGGGGTCGGGACAGGGTCGGGCAATGAGCAGTTCTTC. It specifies CASSVRGVGTGSGNEQFF.

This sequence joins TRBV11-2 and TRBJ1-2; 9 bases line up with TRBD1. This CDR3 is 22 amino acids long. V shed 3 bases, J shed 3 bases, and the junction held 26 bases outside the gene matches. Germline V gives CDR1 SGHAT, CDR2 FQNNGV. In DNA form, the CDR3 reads TGTGCCAGCAGCTTTAGAGGCGGGACAGGGAGGGAGGCGGTGGGGGGACACTATGGCTACACCTTC. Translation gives CASSFRGGTGREAVGGHYGYTF.

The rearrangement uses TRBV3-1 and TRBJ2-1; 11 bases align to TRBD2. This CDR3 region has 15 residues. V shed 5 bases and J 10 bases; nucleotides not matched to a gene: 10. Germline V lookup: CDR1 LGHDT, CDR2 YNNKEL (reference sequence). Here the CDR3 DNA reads TGTGCCAGCAGCACAGCGGGACTAGCGGTCTACGAGCAGTTCTTC. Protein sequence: CASSTAGLAVYEQFF.

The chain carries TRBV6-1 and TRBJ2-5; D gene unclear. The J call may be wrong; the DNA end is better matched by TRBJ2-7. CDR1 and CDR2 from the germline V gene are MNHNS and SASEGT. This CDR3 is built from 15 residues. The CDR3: CASSEGPQEADEQYF. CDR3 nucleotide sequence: TGTGCCAGCAGTGAAGGTCCCCAGGAAGCCGACGAGCAGTACTTC.

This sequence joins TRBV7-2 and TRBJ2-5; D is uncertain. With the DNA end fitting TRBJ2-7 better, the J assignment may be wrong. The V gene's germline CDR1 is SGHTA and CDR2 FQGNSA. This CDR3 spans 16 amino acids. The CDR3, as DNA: TGTGCCAGCAGCCAAGATACTGGAGAGTTCACCTACGAGCAGTACTTC. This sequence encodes CASSQDTGEFTYEQYF.

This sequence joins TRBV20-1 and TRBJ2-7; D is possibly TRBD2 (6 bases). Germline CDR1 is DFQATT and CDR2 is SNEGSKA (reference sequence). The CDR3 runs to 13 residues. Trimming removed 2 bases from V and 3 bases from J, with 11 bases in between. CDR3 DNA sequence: TGCAGTGCTAGACGCGGGATCGACTACGAGCAGTACTTC. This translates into CSARRGIDYEQYF.

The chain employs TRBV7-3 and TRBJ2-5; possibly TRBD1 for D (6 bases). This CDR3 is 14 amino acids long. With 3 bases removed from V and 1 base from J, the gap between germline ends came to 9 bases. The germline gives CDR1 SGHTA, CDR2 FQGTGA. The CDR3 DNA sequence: TGTGCCAGCAGCTTCACAGGGCGCCAAGAGACCCAGTACTTC. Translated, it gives CASSFTGRQETQYF.

CDR3 in amino acids: CAYGDRNLYEQYF. In DNA form, the CDR3 reads TGTGCCTACGGGGACAGGAATCTCTACGAGCAGTACTTC. The rearrangement joins TRBV28 to TRBJ2-7; 8 positions agree with TRBD1. The CDR3 totals 13 residues. Trimming removed 11 bases from V and 3 bases from J; junction bases left unmatched: 9. Germline CDR1 is MDHEN and CDR2 is SYDVKM.

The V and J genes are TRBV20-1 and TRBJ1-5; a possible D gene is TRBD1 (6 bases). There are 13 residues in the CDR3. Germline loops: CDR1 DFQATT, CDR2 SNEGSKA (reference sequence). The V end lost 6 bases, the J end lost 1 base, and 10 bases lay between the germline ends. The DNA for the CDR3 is TGCAGTGCAATAACAGGGAGCAATCAGCCCCAGCATTTT. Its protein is CSAITGSNQPQHF.

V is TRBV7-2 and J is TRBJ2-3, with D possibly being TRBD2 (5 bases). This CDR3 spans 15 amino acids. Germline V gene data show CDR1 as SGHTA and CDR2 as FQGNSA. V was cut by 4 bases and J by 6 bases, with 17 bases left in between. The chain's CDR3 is CASSSGTTGVDTQYF. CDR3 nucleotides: TGTGCCAGCAGCTCGGGCACTACCGGGGTGGATACGCAGTATTTT.

CDR3 loop: CASSEAGEYEQYF. Written as DNA, the CDR3 is TGTGCCAGCAGTGAAGCCGGGGAGTACGAGCAGTACTTC. V gene TRBV6-1 combines with J gene TRBJ2-5; D is perhaps TRBD2 (5 bases). The last part of the DNA fits TRBJ2-7 better; the J call may be wrong. The germline V gene has CDR1 MNHNS and CDR2 SASEGT. The CDR3 totals 13 residues.